The 10 T cell receptor beta chains listed next were all sequenced from one sample in a study of long-term antiretroviral therapy in people with HIV. Researchers ran immunoSEQ v3.0 at survey level. Sequencing was performed with immunoSEQ multiplex PCR; in TCRdb, only in-frame clones are kept and a portion is missing. The data hold some 24,000 clones, with approximately 83% observed a single time. Here the sequenced sample was unsorted PBMCs, taken 0.7 years before starting antiretroviral therapy. Every receptor here comes from a man between 25 and 39 years old with HIV.

The chain employs TRBV5-4 and TRBJ2-4; D possibly corresponds to TRBD2 (7 bases). Looked up from germline, CDR1 is SGHNT and CDR2 is YYREEE (reference sequence). The CDR3 has 15 amino acids. Trimming took 3 bases from V and 1 from J, leaving 11 bases between them. CDR3 loop: CASSWEGDAKNIQYF. The CDR3 bases are TGTGCCAGCAGCTGGGAGGGGGATGCCAAAAACATTCAGTACTTC.

The CDR3 DNA follows: TGTGCCAGCAGCCCCTCGGCGGGGCTAGCCTACGAGCAGTACTTC. Amino acid sequence: CASSPSAGLAYEQYF. The chain carries TRBV9 and TRBJ2-7; tentative D call: TRBD2 (6 bases). CDR1 is SGDLS, CDR2 YYNGEE, per germline. Trimming shortened V by 4 bases and J by 2 bases, and 16 bases separated the two germline ends. This CDR3 comprises 15 residues. The complete variable domain, with remaining parts taken from reference TRBV9 and TRBJ2-7, reads DSGVTQTPKHLITATGQRVTLRCSPRSGDLSVYWYQQSLDQGLQFLIQYYNGEERAKGNILERFSAQQFPDLHSELNLSSLELGDSALYFCASSPSAGLAYEQYFGPGTRLTVT.

The V and J genes are TRBV29-1 and TRBJ2-6; no definite D call. V was pared by 5 bases and J by 3 bases, with 8 bases between. The CDR3 extends over 13 amino acids. CDR1 is SQVTM, CDR2 ANQGSEA, per germline. In DNA, the CDR3 is TGCAGCGTTAGTATCGTTGGGGCCAACGTCCTGACTTTC. Encoded protein: CSVSIVGANVLTF.

V and J are TRBV11-2 and TRBJ2-7, with a tentative D call TRBD2 (5 bases). V was shortened by 5 bases and J by 3 bases, with 14 bases between the two germline ends. This CDR3 is built from 14 residues. Germline CDR1 SGHAT, CDR2 FQNNGV. In DNA, the CDR3 is TGTGCCAGCAGCCTAAAGACGGGGTTCTACGAGCAGTACTTC. It specifies CASSLKTGFYEQYF. Full variable domain (missing parts from reference TRBV11-2 and TRBJ2-7): EAGVAQSPRYKIIEKRQSVAFWCNPISGHATLYWYQQILGQGPKLLIQFQNNGVVDDSQLPKDRFSAERLKGVDSTLKIQPAKLEDSAVYLCASSLKTGFYEQYFGPGTRLTVT.

This clone has only one observation. This chain connects TRBV9 to TRBJ2-2; D tentatively fits TRBD1 or TRBD2 (5 bases each). V was shortened by 5 bases and J by 8 bases, with 19 bases between the two germline ends. Germline-derived CDR1 and CDR2 are SGDLS and YYNGEE. The CDR3 contains 15 residues. The CDR3 nucleotides read TGTGCCAGCAGTCAGACCTTGGGGGTCGGGGGGGAGCTGTTTTTT. As protein: CASSQTLGVGGELFF.

The chain joins TRBV7-7 to TRBJ2-2; TRBD1 matches at 7 bases. The germline V gene encodes CDR1 SSHAT and CDR2 FNYEAQ (reference sequence). V was clipped by 6 bases and J by 0 bases; unmatched bases: 4. This CDR3 has 15 residues. CDR3 DNA: TGTGCCAGCAGTCGGACAGGCCCGAACACCGGGGAGCTGTTTTTT. Encoded protein: CASSRTGPNTGELFF. The full variable domain, in which reference TRBV7-7 and TRBJ2-2 provide the parts outside the CDR3, is GAGVSQSPRYKVTKRGQDVTLRCDPISSHATLYWYQQALGQGPEFLTYFNYEAQPDKSGLPSDRFSAERPEGSISTLTIQRTEQRDSAMYRCASSRTGPNTGELFFGEGSRLTVL.

Only one count was recorded for this clone. The J gene is TRBJ2-4, the V gene TRBV19, with D tentatively TRBD2 (6 bases). CDR3 size: 15 residues. Germline V gene sequence: CDR1 LNHDA, CDR2 SQIVND (reference sequence). V was cut by 6 bases and J by 3 bases, with 15 bases left in between. In DNA form, the CDR3 reads TGTGCCAGTAGCCTCGAGGCGGGAATCAAAAACATTCAGTACTTC. Protein: CASSLEAGIKNIQYF.

This clone was detected only a few times. The J gene is TRBJ1-2, the V gene TRBV29-1; D call uncertain. V was trimmed by 2 bases and J by 8 bases, leaving 12 bases between them. There are 12 residues in the CDR3. Germline assignment: CDR1 SQVTM and CDR2 ANQGSEA. The CDR3 region is CSVENSGSGYTF. CDR3 in DNA: TGCAGCGTTGAAAATTCCGGGAGCGGCTACACCTTC.

This clone was picked up one time. At one of its ends the junction is not consistent with the germline gene, which may arise from a read error. The CDR3 is CASSDAVGRGHF. DNA of the CDR3: TGTGCCAGCAGCGATGCCGTGGGGAGGGGACACTTC. The rearrangement links TRBV7-9 to TRBJ2-7; TRBD2 aligns across 7 bases. The length of the CDR3 is 12 residues. Per germline, CDR1 SEHNR and CDR2 FQNEAQ (reference sequence).

This clone was detected once. V and J are TRBV27 and TRBJ2-1; 10 bases match TRBD1. This CDR3 spans 16 amino acids. Losses at the gene ends were 5 bases for V and 5 bases for J; bases not matched to a gene: 9. Germline loops: CDR1 MNHEY, CDR2 SMNVEV (reference sequence). This chain's CDR3 is CASSLRPGQGNNEQFF. The CDR3 nucleotides read TGTGCCAGCAGTCTCCGGCCGGGACAGGGGAACAATGAGCAGTTCTTC.